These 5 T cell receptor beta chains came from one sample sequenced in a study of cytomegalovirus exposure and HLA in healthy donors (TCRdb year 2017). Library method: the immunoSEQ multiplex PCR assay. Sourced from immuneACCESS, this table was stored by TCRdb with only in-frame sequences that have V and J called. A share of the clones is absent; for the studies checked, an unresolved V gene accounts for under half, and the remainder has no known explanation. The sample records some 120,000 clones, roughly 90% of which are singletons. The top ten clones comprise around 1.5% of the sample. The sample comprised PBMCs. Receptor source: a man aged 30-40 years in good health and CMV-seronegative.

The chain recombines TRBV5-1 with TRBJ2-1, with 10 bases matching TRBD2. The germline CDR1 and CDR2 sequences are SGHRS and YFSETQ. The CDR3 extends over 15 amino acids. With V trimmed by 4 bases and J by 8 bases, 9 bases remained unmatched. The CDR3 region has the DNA TGCGCCAGCAGCCCACTAGCGGGACATTGGGATGAGCAGTTCTTC. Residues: CASSPLAGHWDEQFF.

The CDR3: CASSPRQGRVFF. CDR3 nucleotide sequence: TGTGCCAGCAGTCCTAGACAGGGAAGAGTATTCTTT. The gene calls are TRBV27 and TRBJ1-1; 7 nucleotides align to TRBD1. Germline V CDR1 and CDR2: MNHEY, SMNVEV (reference sequence). The ends lost 5 bases at V and 14 bases at J; junction bases unmatched: 11. The CDR3 covers 12 residues.

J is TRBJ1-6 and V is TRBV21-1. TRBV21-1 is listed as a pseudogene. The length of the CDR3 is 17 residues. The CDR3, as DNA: TGTGCCAGCAGCTCGTTGACGGGTAGCTCCTATAATTCACCCCTCCACTTT. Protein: CASSSLTGSSYNSPLHF.

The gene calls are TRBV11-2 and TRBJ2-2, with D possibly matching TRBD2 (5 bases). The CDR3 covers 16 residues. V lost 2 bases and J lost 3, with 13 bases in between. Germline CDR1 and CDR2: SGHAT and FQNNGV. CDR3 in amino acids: CASSLWRRGDTGELFF. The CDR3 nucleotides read TGTGCCAGCAGCTTATGGCGTCGGGGAGACACCGGGGAGCTGTTTTTT.

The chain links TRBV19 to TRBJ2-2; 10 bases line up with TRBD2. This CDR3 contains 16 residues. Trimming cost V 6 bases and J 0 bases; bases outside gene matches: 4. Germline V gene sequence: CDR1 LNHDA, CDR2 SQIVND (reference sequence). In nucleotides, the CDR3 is TGTGCCAGTAGGAGACTAGCGGGCGCGAACACCGGGGAGCTGTTTTTT. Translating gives CASRRLAGANTGELFF.